This T cell receptor beta chain was sequenced for a study of beta chain features in type 1 diabetes. This clone was seen only a few times. What it binds is unknown. Broader study findings: TCRB CDR3 length was moderately but significantly reduced in all four CD4+ subsets of Type 1 diabetes patients.

CDR3 length: 12 amino acids. J was trimmed by 8 bases and V by 8 bases; bases with no gene match: 6. Germline CDR1 GTSNPN, CDR2 SVGIG (reference sequence). What was sequenced were expressed TCRB transcripts, since all of the isolated RNA had been reverse transcribed. Method: immunoSEQ multiplex PCR; TCRdb's copy keeps in-frame clones and lacks some. The sample carries 85,000 to 110,000 clones, 25% to 35% recorded once. This chain uses TRBV30 with TRBJ1-6; 7 bases are shared with TRBD1. Sequenced sample: central memory CD4+ T cells from blood. The source of this sequence is a woman aged 18-29 years with type 1 diabetes. In nucleotides, the CDR3 is TGTGCCGCTCGGGACAGCGATTCACCCCTCCACTTT. Translation: CAARDSDSPLHF.